A single T cell receptor beta chain is shown here with its context. The antigen remains unidentified. Data came from immunoSEQ multiplex PCR; TCRdb stores just in-frame clones and leaves some out. Here the sample spans 30,000 or so clones, 65% to 80% being singletons. The CDR3 totals 14 residues. The ends were cut back, 4 bases at V and 0 bases at J, with 7 bases in the middle. In germline, CDR1 is SNHLY, CDR2 FYNNEI. The sample comes from a study of STAT5B mutations in CD4+ large granular lymphocyte leukemia. Study results and caveats: Main leukemic clonotypes were patient-specific, but 20% to 25% appeared at low frequency elsewhere. Data were not HLA-matched across samples. Top patient clones used TRBV06 genes more often: 8/27 versus 2/35 in controls. Without putative leukemic clones, patient CD4-sorted repertoires remained more clonal than healthy CD4+ repertoires.

The sequence came from a human donor in good health. The rearrangement uses TRBV2 and TRBJ1-5; the D is unclear. Material: CD4+ T cells from blood buffy coats. CDR3 protein: CASSAINSNQPQHF. The CDR3 DNA reads as TGTGCCAGCAGTGCCATTAATAGCAATCAGCCCCAGCATTTT.